Listed below are T cell receptor beta chains from one sample, sequenced in a study of T cell changes during pregnancy in multiple sclerosis. Data came from immunoSEQ multiplex PCR; TCRdb stores just in-frame clones and leaves some out. In the table there are 45,000 to 65,000 clones, roughly 92% of which are singletons. The sequencing used CD8+ T cells from peripheral blood mononuclear cells, collected in the third trimester of pregnancy. All receptors come from a female donor with multiple sclerosis, enrolled in a pregnancy study. Both conserved end residues are part of each CDR3. D genes are given only for firm matches. Rows give clone size only sometimes, using once, few, many, or a class for an expanded clone.

DNA: TGTGCCAGCAGCCCAACTGGGACAGCCCACTATGGCTACACCTTC
CDR3: CASSPTGTAHYGYTF
D: TRBD1
size: -
J: TRBJ1-2
V: TRBV27

DNA: TGCGCCAGCAGCTTGGGTAGTAATGAGCAGTTCTTC
CDR3: CASSLGSNEQFF
D: -
size: -
J: TRBJ2-1
V: TRBV5-1

DNA: TGTGCCAGCAGGCGGGAGGGCTACGAGCAGTACTTC
CDR3: CASRREGYEQYF
D: TRBD2
size: -
J: TRBJ2-7
V: TRBV7-8

DNA: TGTGCCAGCAGTTTCAACCCCGGCAGGGACACTGAAGCTTTCTTT
CDR3: CASSFNPGRDTEAFF
D: -
size: -
J: TRBJ1-1
V: TRBV27

DNA: TGTGCCAGCAGCCCCGGCGGTTACAATGAGCAGTTCTTC
CDR3: CASSPGGYNEQFF
D: -
size: -
J: TRBJ2-1
V: TRBV7-9

DNA: TGCGCCAGCAGCTTGGCGCCTAGCGGGACCGGAGCGACCGGGGAGCTGTTTTTT
CDR3: CASSLAPSGTGATGELFF
D: TRBD2
size: once
J: TRBJ2-2
V: TRBV5-1

DNA: TGTGCCTGGGGGGACAGGAACACTGAAGCTTTCTTT
CDR3: CAWGDRNTEAFF
D: TRBD1
size: -
J: TRBJ1-1
V: TRBV30

DNA: TGTGCCAGTACTCGGGGGGGCGGTTACAATGAGCAGTTCTTC
CDR3: CASTRGGGYNEQFF
D: TRBD2
size: -
J: TRBJ2-1
V: TRBV19

DNA: TGTGCCATCAGTGAGGGGCCAGGGGATGAGCAGTTCTTC
CDR3: CAISEGPGDEQFF
D: -
size: -
J: TRBJ2-1
V: TRBV10-3

DNA: TGTGCCAGTAGTCAGGGATATGGGGCCCACACTGAAGCTTTCTTT
CDR3: CASSQGYGAHTEAFF
D: -
size: -
J: TRBJ1-1
V: TRBV19